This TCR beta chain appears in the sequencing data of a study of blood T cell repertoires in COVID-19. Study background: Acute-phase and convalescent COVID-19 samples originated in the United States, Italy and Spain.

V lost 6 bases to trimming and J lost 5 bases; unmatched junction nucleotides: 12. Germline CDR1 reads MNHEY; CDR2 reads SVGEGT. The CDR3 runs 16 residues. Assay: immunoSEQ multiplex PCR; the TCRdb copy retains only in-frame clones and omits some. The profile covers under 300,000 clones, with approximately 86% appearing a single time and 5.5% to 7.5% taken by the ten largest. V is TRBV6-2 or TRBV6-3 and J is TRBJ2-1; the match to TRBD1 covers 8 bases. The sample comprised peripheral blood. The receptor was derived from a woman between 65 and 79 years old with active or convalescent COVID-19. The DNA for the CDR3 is TGTGCCAGCAGCGACGGACAGGGAGTGGCGCACAATGAGCAGTTCTTC. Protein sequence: CASSDGQGVAHNEQFF.